This entry lists 15 T cell receptor beta chains sequenced from one sample in a study of radiotherapy plus CTLA-4 blockade in lung cancer. This table comes from immunoSEQ multiplex PCR, and its TCRdb copy is limited to in-frame clones, with some not included. Of about 80,000 clones listed, roughly 86% are singletons. Sequences were derived from peripheral blood, sampled from a patient treated with radiotherapy plus ipilimumab. The receptors derive from a human donor with non-small cell lung cancer who had a partial response to radiotherapy plus ipilimumab.

The sample holds a few counts of this clone. The rearrangement uses TRBV2 and TRBJ1-1, with D uncertain. The CDR3 consists of 14 residues. With 6 bases removed from V and 5 bases from J, the gap between germline ends came to 16 bases. Germline V gene lookup returns CDR1 SNHLY and CDR2 FYNNEI. In DNA, the CDR3 is TGTGCCAGCAGCCTCGGGAGACCGGGAACTGAAGCTTTCTTT. It codes for CASSLGRPGTEAFF.

In this sample, this clone turned up once. This sequence joins TRBV2 and TRBJ1-5, with 8 bases lining up with TRBD1. The CDR3 sequence is 13 residues long. Trimming at V came to 6 bases and at J to 5 bases, leaving 3 bases not matched to a gene. Germline V lookup: CDR1 SNHLY, CDR2 FYNNEI. CDR3 DNA sequence: TGTGCCAGCAGGGACAGGGCCGATCAGCCCCAGCATTTT. The encoded protein is CASRDRADQPQHF.

The chain is built from TRBV19 and TRBJ2-5, with 13 bases lining up with TRBD2. The CDR3 is 15 residues long. With V trimmed by 3 bases and J by 4 bases, 2 bases remained unmatched. Germline V gives CDR1 LNHDA, CDR2 SQIVND (reference sequence). For the CDR3, the DNA is TGTGCCAGTAGTATCGGGACTAGCGGGATAGAGACCCAGTACTTC. Residues: CASSIGTSGIETQYF.

The rearrangement links TRBV7-6 to TRBJ1-1; 10 positions match TRBD1. CDR1 is SGHVS and CDR2 is FNYEAQ in the germline V gene. The CDR3 runs to 15 residues. The J segment lost 5 bases and the V segment lost 2 bases, leaving 5 bases of the junction unmatched. Here the CDR3 reads CASSLQTGGPTEAFF. Here the CDR3 DNA reads TGTGCCAGCAGCTTACAGACAGGGGGCCCGACTGAAGCTTTCTTT.

The rearrangement uses TRBV6-1 and TRBJ2-7, with TRBD2 matching over 13 bases. The ends lost 10 bases at V and 5 bases at J; junction bases unmatched: 8. There are 14 residues in the CDR3. Per the germline V gene, CDR1 is MNHNS and CDR2 is SASEGT. The CDR3 nucleotides are TGTGCCACCTCGGGACTAGCGGGACCCAACGAGCAGTACTTC. Translation gives CATSGLAGPNEQYF.

This chain uses TRBV7-2 with TRBJ2-7; D is perhaps TRBD2 (6 bases). Germline lookup yields CDR1 SGHTA and CDR2 FQGNSA. The germline V and J ends were trimmed by 6 bases and 0 bases, with 12 bases remaining between them. The CDR3 runs 14 residues. The CDR3 DNA follows: TGTGCCAGCAGTTTAACCGGGAGCTCCTACGAGCAGTACGTC. The encoded protein is CASSLTGSSYEQYV.

CDR3 in DNA: TGTGCCAGCAGCGCCGGACAGGGGCACATGAACACTGAAGCTTTCTTT. Translated: CASSAGQGHMNTEAFF. The chain links TRBV7-2 to TRBJ1-1; 9 bases align to TRBD1. CDR3 length: 16 residues. V trimming: 5 bases; J trimming: 0 bases; junction bases outside the gene matches: 7. The germline V gene encodes CDR1 SGHTA and CDR2 FQGNSA.

A few counts support this clone. The CDR3 protein is CASSPTGYEQYF. CDR3 bases: TGTGCCAGCTCACCGACAGGCTACGAGCAGTACTTC. V and J are TRBV18 and TRBJ2-7; D may be TRBD1 (6 bases). This CDR3 has 12 amino acids. V lost 3 bases, J lost 3 bases, and 6 bases lay in between. Germline assignment: CDR1 KGHSH and CDR2 LQKENI.

The chain couples TRBV5-1 to TRBJ2-2; D is ambiguous. CDR3 size: 14 residues. Germline CDR1 is SGHRS and CDR2 is YFSETQ. Deletions cut 2 bases from V and 2 bases from J, with 7 bases between. The CDR3 region is CASSFAQNTGELFF. In nucleotides, the CDR3 is TGCGCCAGCAGCTTCGCGCAAAACACCGGGGAGCTGTTTTTT.

This chain links TRBV7-2 with TRBJ1-2; a possible D gene is TRBD1 (5 bases). Per germline, CDR1 SGHTA and CDR2 FQGNSA. V was trimmed by 0 bases and J by 5 bases, leaving 16 bases between them. The CDR3 is 16 amino acids. The CDR3 sequence is CASSLAPQGGIYGYTF. CDR3 in DNA: TGTGCCAGCAGCTTAGCCCCGCAGGGAGGGATATATGGCTACACCTTC.

V usage is TRBV7-2 and J usage is TRBJ2-7; TRBD2 matches 12 bases. Germline V CDR1 and CDR2: SGHTA, FQGNSA. V lost 6 bases and J lost 5; bases outside the gene matches: 5. This CDR3 is built from 14 residues. The CDR3 is CASRLAGGLHEQYV. The CDR3 bases are TGTGCCAGCAGGCTAGCGGGAGGGCTCCACGAGCAGTACGTC.

The chain recombines TRBV6-4 with TRBJ1-1; 9 nucleotides agree with TRBD1. This CDR3 region has 14 residues. V gave up 4 bases and J gave up 7 bases; unmatched junction bases: 7. Germline CDR1 reads MRHNA; CDR2 reads SNTAGT. DNA for the CDR3: TGTGCCAGCAGTGCCTTCCCGGGACAGGGTGAAGCTTTCTTT. It specifies CASSAFPGQGEAFF.

On this clone itself: The sample holds other DNA sequences that translate to the same CDR3. The chain recombines TRBV6-1 with TRBJ2-1; a weak D match, TRBD1 (5 bases). The CDR3 covers 10 residues. Germline CDR1 and CDR2: MNHNS and SASEGT. V was cut by 6 bases and J by 9 bases, with 6 bases left in between. The CDR3 bases are TGTGCCAGCAGAGGGGTTGAGCAGTTCTTC. Its protein is CASRGVEQFF.

This chain joins TRBV29-1 and TRBJ2-5; 10 bases align to TRBD1. The V and J ends lost 7 bases and 5 bases, in that order; junction bases with no gene match: 7. CDR1 and CDR2 (germline): SQVTM, ANQGSEA. The CDR3 length is 13 residues. The CDR3 reads CSARQGAGETQYF. CDR3 sequence (DNA): TGCAGCGCACGACAGGGGGCAGGGGAGACCCAGTACTTC.

V is TRBV6-1 and J is TRBJ1-1; TRBD1 matches at 8 bases. The CDR3 has 14 residues. V lost 10 bases, J lost 12 bases, and 19 bases stayed unmatched. Germline V gene sequence: CDR1 MNHNS, CDR2 SASEGT. The CDR3 here is CAIRDRRMTKRTFF. The CDR3 DNA reads TGTGCCATCCGGGACAGGCGTATGACGAAGCGGACTTTCTTT.